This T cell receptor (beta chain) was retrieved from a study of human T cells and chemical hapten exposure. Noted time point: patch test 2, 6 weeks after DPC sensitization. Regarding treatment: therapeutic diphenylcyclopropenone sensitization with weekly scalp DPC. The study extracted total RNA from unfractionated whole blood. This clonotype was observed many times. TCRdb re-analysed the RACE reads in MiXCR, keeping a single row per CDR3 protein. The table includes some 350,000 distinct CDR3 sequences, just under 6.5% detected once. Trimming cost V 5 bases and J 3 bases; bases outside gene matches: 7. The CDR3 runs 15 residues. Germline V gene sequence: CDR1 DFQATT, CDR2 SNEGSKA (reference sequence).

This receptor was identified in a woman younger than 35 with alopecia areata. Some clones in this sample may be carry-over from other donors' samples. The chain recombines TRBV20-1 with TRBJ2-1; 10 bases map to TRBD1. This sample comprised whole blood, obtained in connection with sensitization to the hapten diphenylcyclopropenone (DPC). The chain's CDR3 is CSAPAGTGDYNEQFF. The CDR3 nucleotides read TGCAGTGCTCCAGCGGGGACAGGGGACTACAATGAGCAGTTCTTC.